This record concerns one T cell receptor beta chain sequence. These data originate in a study of blood T cell repertoires in COVID-19. The wider study: Researchers got acute and convalescent COVID-19 samples from the United States, Italy and Spain. Sources were T cells, B-cell-depleted T cells, or PBMCs; the material itself was cDNA or gDNA.

Germline V gene lookup returns CDR1 SGHNT and CDR2 YYREEE (reference sequence). Unmatched junction bases numbered 8, after V lost 3 bases and J lost 9 bases. This CDR3 comprises 14 residues. In the original processing: Reference gene primer amplification gave estimated nucleated cell counts. Libraries were prepared by immunoSEQ multiplex PCR; TCRdb keeps only in-frame clonotypes and omits some of them. The DNA was the basis for D and trimming; V, J and clone size are from that table. The table lists about 210,000 clones, just under 85% of them singletons, with 6% to 8.5% in the top ten. The sample consisted of peripheral blood. The sequence was collected from a woman aged 50 to 60 with active or convalescent COVID-19. The rearrangement uses TRBV5-4 and TRBJ2-1; 8 bases align to TRBD1. The CDR3 nucleotides are TGTGCCAGCAGCTCCGGACAGGGAACTGTTGAGCAGTTCTTC. It encodes CASSSGQGTVEQFF.